The text below deals with one T cell receptor beta chain. This entry belongs to a study of shared clonotypes between healthy human individuals. Positive CCR7 selection of CD45RO-negative cells yielded the naive CD8 cells, and terminally differentiated effector memory CD45RA+ cells were excluded. This was a deep-level run. Authors' methods: Filtering differed for immunoSEQ, which gave only junction sequences without quality scores. The assay was immunoSEQ multiplex PCR, and TCRdb's table has in-frame clones only and misses some. The DNA gave D and trimming, while V, J and clone size come from that table. The sample contains just over 2,000,000 clones, roughly 94% of which appear only once. This TCR derives from a man aged 18 to 29 in good health. The sample consisted of naive CD8+ T cells sorted from blood.

The CDR3 spells CASSPINLWGYEQYF. The DNA of the CDR3 is TGTGCCAGCAGCCCGATTAACCTTTGGGGCTACGAGCAGTACTTC. This chain connects TRBV14 to TRBJ2-7, with D uncertain. Germline CDR1 is SGHDN and CDR2 is FVKESK. The CDR3 length is 15 residues. The V gene lost 4 bases and the J gene lost 3 bases, with 16 bases spanning the gap.